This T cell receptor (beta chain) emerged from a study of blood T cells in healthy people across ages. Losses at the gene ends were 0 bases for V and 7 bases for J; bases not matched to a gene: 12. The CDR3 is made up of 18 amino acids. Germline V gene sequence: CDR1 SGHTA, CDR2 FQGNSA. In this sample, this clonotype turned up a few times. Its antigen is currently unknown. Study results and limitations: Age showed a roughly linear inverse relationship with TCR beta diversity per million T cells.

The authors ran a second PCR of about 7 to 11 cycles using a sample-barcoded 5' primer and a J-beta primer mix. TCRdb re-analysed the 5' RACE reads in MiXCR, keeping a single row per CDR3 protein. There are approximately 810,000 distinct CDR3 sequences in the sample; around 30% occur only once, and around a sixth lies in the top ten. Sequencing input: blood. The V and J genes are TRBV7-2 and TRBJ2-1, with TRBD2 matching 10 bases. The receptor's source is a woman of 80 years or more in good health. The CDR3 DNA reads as TGTGCCAGCAGCTTAGCGCGGGGACGAGCGGGGGGGAATAATGAGCAGTTCTTC. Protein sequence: CASSLARGRAGGNNEQFF.